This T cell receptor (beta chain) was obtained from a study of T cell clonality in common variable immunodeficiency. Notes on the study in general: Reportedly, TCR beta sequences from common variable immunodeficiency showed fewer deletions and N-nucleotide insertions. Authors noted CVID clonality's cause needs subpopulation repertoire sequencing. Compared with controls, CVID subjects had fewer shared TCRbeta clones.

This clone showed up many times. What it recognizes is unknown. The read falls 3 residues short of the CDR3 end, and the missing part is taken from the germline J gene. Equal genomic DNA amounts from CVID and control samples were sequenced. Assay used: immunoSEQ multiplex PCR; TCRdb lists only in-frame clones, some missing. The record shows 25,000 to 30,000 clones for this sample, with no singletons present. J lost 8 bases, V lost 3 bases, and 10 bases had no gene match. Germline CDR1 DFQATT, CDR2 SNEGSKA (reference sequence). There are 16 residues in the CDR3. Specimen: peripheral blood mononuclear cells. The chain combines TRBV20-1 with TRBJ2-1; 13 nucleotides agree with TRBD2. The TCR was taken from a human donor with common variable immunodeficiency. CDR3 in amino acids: CSASLTSGRAGDEQFF. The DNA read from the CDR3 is TGCAGTGCTAGCCTAACTAGCGGGAGGGCCGGGGATGAG.